The clone carrying this T cell receptor (beta chain) showed up just a few times. Antigen unknown. This CDR3 spans 15 amino acids. CDR1 is ENHRY and CDR2 is SYGVKD in the germline V gene. J was trimmed by 6 bases and V by 2 bases; bases with no gene match: 5. Extracted from the samples, RNA was reverse transcribed into cDNA to serve as the sequencing template. The protocol was immunoSEQ multiplex PCR, while the TCRdb copy is restricted to in-frame clones and leaves out a portion. The sample yields fewer than 250,000 clones, less than 45% seen once. These data originate in a study of CD8+ T cells in alopecia areata. Stated treatment: oral pan-JAK inhibitor, 5-10 mg twice daily. Study-level points and caveats: Normal skin contains resident alphabeta T cells, and these are also sequenced in scalp samples.

The V call is TRBV10-3, the J call TRBJ2-2; 8 nucleotides align to TRBD1. The source was CD4+ T cells sorted from blood, collected around week 37, from a patient treated with tofacitinib. The sequence was obtained from a human donor with alopecia areata. The CDR3 coding sequence is TGTGCCATCAGTGAGGGGCGGACAGGGTCCGGGGAGCTGTTTTTT. Its protein is CAISEGRTGSGELFF.